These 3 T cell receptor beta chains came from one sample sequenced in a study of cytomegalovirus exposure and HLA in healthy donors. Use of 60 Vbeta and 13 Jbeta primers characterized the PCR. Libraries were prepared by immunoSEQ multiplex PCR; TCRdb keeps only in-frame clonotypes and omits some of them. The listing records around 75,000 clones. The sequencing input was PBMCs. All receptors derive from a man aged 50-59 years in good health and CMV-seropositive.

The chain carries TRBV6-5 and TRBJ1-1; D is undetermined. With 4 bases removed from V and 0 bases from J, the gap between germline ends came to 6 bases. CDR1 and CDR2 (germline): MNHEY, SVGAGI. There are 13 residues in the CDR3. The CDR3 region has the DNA TGTGCCAGCAGTTCGGTGGTGAACACTGAAGCTTTCTTT. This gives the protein CASSSVVNTEAFF.

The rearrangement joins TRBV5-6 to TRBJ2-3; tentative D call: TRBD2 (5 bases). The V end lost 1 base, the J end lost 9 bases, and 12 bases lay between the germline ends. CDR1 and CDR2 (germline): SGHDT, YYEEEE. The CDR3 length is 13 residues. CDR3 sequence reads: CASSLITRGTQYF. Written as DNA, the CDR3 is TGTGCCAGCAGCTTGATCACTAGAGGGACGCAGTATTTT.

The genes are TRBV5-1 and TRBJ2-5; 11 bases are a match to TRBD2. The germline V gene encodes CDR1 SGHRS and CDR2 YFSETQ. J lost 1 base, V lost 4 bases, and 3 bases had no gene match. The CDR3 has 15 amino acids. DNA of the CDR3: TGCGCCAGCAGCCCTAGCGGGGGGCGCCAAGAGACCCAGTACTTC. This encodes CASSPSGGRQETQYF.